The source of this TCR beta chain is a study of regulatory dendritic cells for organ transplantation. Sequencing used immunoSEQ multiplex PCR; TCRdb keeps in-frame clones, though not all of them. The sample has roughly 9,300 clones; approximately 80% are singletons. The germline V gene has CDR1 SGHTA and CDR2 FQGNSA. CDR3 size: 13 residues. V was cut by 1 base and J by 1 base, with 4 bases left in between. Study results and limitations: Mature dendritic cells appeared to drive more memory CD8+ clonal expansion than regulatory ones. The most alloreactive TCR clonotypes were found in resting memory CD8+ cells.

Sorted subsets were CFSE-labeled and cultured less than 6 days with allogeneic dendritic cells. For this clone: What it binds is unknown.

This clonotype was sampled from a human donor in good health. The chain is built from TRBV7-2 and TRBJ1-1, with unresolved D. Sequencing used memory CD4+ T cells from blood cultured with dendritic cells. Described subset: CD45RO+ memory T cells. DNA of the CDR3: TGTGCCAGCAGCTTAGGGCAGAACACTGAAGCTTTCTTT. Amino acid sequence: CASSLGQNTEAFF.